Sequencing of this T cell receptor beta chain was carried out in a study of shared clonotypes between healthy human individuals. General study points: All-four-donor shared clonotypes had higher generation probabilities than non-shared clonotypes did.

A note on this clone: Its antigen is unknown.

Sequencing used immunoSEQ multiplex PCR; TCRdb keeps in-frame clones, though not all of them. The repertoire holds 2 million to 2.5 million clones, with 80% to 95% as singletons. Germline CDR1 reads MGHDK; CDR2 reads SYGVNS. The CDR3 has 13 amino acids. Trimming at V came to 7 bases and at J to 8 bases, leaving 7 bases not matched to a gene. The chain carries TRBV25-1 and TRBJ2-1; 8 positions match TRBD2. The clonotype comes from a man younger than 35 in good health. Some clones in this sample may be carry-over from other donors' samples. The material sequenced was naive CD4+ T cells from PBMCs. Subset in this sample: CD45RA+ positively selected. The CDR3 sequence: CASNRLAGYEQFF. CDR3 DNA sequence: TGTGCCAGCAATCGTCTAGCGGGTTATGAGCAGTTCTTC.